These 27 T cell receptor beta chains were all obtained from the same sample, sequenced in a study of CD8+ T cells in alopecia areata. As to treatment: oral pan-JAK inhibitor, 5-10 mg twice daily. Extracted from the samples, RNA was reverse transcribed into cDNA to serve as the sequencing template. Some clones are missing from TCRdb's copy, which holds only in-frame ones; the method was immunoSEQ multiplex PCR. This table has 200,000 to 250,000 clones, just over 65% appearing once. The sequenced sample was CD4+ T cells sorted from blood, obtained at week 44, from a patient treated with tofacitinib. These receptors were collected from a human donor with alopecia areata.

This chain uses TRBV7-9 with TRBJ2-5; possibly TRBD2 for D (6 bases). The CDR3 spans 15 residues. V was clipped by 1 base and J by 0 bases, with 9 bases between them. Germline V gene sequence: CDR1 SEHNR, CDR2 FQNEAQ (reference sequence). The CDR3 loop is CASSLGASDQETQYF. The CDR3 DNA reads TGTGCCAGCAGCTTAGGTGCTAGCGACCAAGAGACCCAGTACTTC.

The gene calls are TRBV29-1 and TRBJ2-1; no reliable D call. Trimming cost V 4 bases and J 9 bases, with 13 bases left between them. The CDR3 has 12 amino acids. CDR1 and CDR2 (germline): SQVTM, ANQGSEA. The CDR3 here is CSVVSPGREQFF. CDR3 sequence (DNA): TGCAGCGTTGTATCCCCCGGACGTGAGCAGTTCTTC.

In this sample, this clone turned up a few times. The chain joins TRBV4-1 to TRBJ2-7; 9 nucleotides align to TRBD1. V shed 0 bases and J 9 bases; nucleotides not matched to a gene: 9. The CDR3 has 15 amino acids. Per the germline V gene, CDR1 is MGHRA and CDR2 is YSYEKL. CDR3 protein: CASSQDSRTGEVQYF. Here the CDR3 DNA reads TGCGCCAGCAGCCAAGATAGCAGGACAGGGGAAGTGCAGTACTTC.

This clone was recorded a few times. CDR3 sequence: CASSEGWVMGETQYF. The DNA for the CDR3 is TGTGCCAGCAGTGAAGGCTGGGTCATGGGAGAGACCCAGTACTTC. The chain couples TRBV6-1 to TRBJ2-5; unclear D gene. The CDR3 consists of 15 residues. V was clipped by 1 base and J by 4 bases, with 13 bases between them. Per the germline V gene, CDR1 is MNHNS and CDR2 is SASEGT.

The V call is TRBV7-9, the J call TRBJ2-7, with TRBD2 as a possible D gene (5 bases). The CDR3 runs 15 residues. With 5 bases removed from V and 3 bases from J, the gap between germline ends came to 17 bases. CDR1 is SEHNR and CDR2 is FQNEAQ in the germline V gene (reference sequence). This CDR3 is CASSPREGGIYEQYF. The CDR3 DNA sequence: TGTGCCAGCAGCCCGAGGGAAGGCGGAATCTACGAGCAGTACTTC.

In its sample, this clone was seen a few times. The chain has TRBV2 and TRBJ1-2, with D hard to call. This CDR3 is 16 amino acids long. Trimming pared 1 base from V and 4 bases from J, leaving 16 bases between. Germline CDR1 is SNHLY and CDR2 is FYNNEI. Written as DNA, the CDR3 is TGTGCCAGCAGTGAAGTAGGACGGACGCAGACCTATGGCTACACCTTC. Translated, it gives CASSEVGRTQTYGYTF.

The rearrangement joins TRBV25-1 to TRBJ1-1; D is unclear. The CDR3 is 16 residues long. CDR1 is MGHDK, CDR2 SYGVNS, per germline. The V end was cut by 3 bases, the J end by 0 bases, with 14 bases between. DNA of the CDR3: TGTGCCAGCAGTGATTCTGGACCGGGCCTGAACACTGAAGCTTTCTTT. It specifies CASSDSGPGLNTEAFF.

The CDR3 here is CSVEEVRRRGAGKLFF. The DNA of the CDR3 is TGCAGCGTTGAAGAAGTTAGGAGGCGGGGGGCAGGAAAACTGTTTTTT. The V gene is TRBV29-1, the J gene TRBJ1-4, with D possibly TRBD1 on 6 matching bases. This CDR3 has 16 residues. In germline, CDR1 is SQVTM, CDR2 ANQGSEA. The V end lost 0 bases, the J end lost 10 bases, and 21 bases lay between the germline ends. The variable domain in full, with the rest retrieved from reference TRBV29-1 and TRBJ1-4, is SAVISQKPSRDICQRGTSLTIQCQVDSQVTMMFWYRQQPGQSLTLIATANQGSEATYESGFVIDKFPISRPNLTFSTLTVSNMSPEDSSIYLCSVEEVRRRGAGKLFFGSGTQLSVL.

The chain employs TRBV29-1 and TRBJ2-5; TRBD1 matches 8 bases. CDR1 is SQVTM, CDR2 ANQGSEA, per germline. V was pared by 6 bases and J by 2 bases, with 5 bases of the junction left unmatched. The CDR3 contains 13 residues. The CDR3 is CSVDRGQQETQYF. For the CDR3, the DNA is TGCAGCGTCGACAGGGGACAGCAAGAGACCCAGTACTTC.

A note on this clone: Just one base apart from a much larger clone, this may be a read error. This sequence joins TRBV5-6 and TRBJ1-1, with D tentatively TRBD1 (6 bases). The CDR3 consists of 16 residues. V shed 4 bases and J shed 2 bases, with 18 bases lying between them. CDR1 is SGHDT, CDR2 YYEEEE, per germline. The CDR3 bases are TGTGCCAGCAGCACCTCAGGGGCCTCCCGAAACACTGAAGCTTTCTTT. Residues: CASSTSGASRNTEAFF.

The V call is TRBV6-5, the J call TRBJ2-3, with D tentatively TRBD1 (5 bases). Trimming removed 2 bases at V and 2 bases at J, with 8 bases between. Per germline, CDR1 MNHEY and CDR2 SVGAGI. The CDR3 runs to 14 residues. The CDR3 DNA reads TGTGCCAGCAGTTACGCACAGGACACAGATACGCAGTATTTT. It encodes CASSYAQDTDTQYF.

This rearrangement joins TRBV6-1 to TRBJ2-3; D is uncertain. CDR1 MNHNS and CDR2 SASEGT come from the germline V gene. There are 13 residues in the CDR3. V lost 0 bases and J 10 bases, leaving 11 bases between the germline ends. As DNA, the CDR3 is TGTGCCAGCAGTGAAGCTCCCCGTCTCCCGCAGTATTTT. It specifies CASSEAPRLPQYF.

This chain joins TRBV29-1 and TRBJ1-2; D gene uncertain. Germline V lookup: CDR1 SQVTM, CDR2 ANQGSEA. Trimming stripped 4 bases from V and 6 bases from J, with 9 bases between. This CDR3 is built from 11 residues. CDR3 in DNA: TGCAGCGTTGTAGCCGGGGATGGCTACACCTTC. Protein: CSVVAGDGYTF.

The chain carries TRBV25-1 and TRBJ1-1; D not certain. V lost 4 bases and J lost 5, with 5 bases in between. The CDR3 contains 11 residues. In germline, CDR1 is MGHDK, CDR2 SYGVNS. The CDR3 bases are TGTGCCAGCAGTGTTGGGACTGAAGCTTTCTTT. It translates to CASSVGTEAFF. Variable domain in full (rest from reference TRBV25-1 and TRBJ1-1): EADIYQTPRYLVIGTGKKITLECSQTMGHDKMYWYQQDPGMELHLIHYSYGVNSTEKGDLSSESTVSRIRTEHFPLTLESARPSHTSQYLCASSVGTEAFFGQGTRLTVV.

The gene calls are TRBV16 and TRBJ1-5, with D possibly matching TRBD1 (5 bases). From germline, CDR1 is KGHSY and CDR2 FQNENV. CDR3 length: 17 amino acids. V was trimmed by 2 bases and J by 4 bases, leaving 18 bases between them. The CDR3 DNA is TGTGCCAGCAGCCAAATCCGGATTACAGGAGGAAATCAGCCCCAGCATTTT. It yields the protein CASSQIRITGGNQPQHF.

The rearrangement links TRBV6-5 to TRBJ1-1; D is unresolved. Germline values: CDR1 MNHEY, CDR2 SVGAGI. The V end was cut by 0 bases, the J end by 7 bases, with 6 bases between. The CDR3 runs to 12 residues. The CDR3 spells CASSYSAGEAFF. CDR3 DNA sequence: TGTGCCAGCAGTTACTCCGCAGGTGAAGCTTTCTTT.

A few counts support this clone. The sample carries other DNA sequences with the same CDR3. The rearrangement joins TRBV29-1 to TRBJ2-7, with D tentatively TRBD2 (6 bases). Germline V gene sequence: CDR1 SQVTM, CDR2 ANQGSEA. The CDR3 loop spans 11 amino acids. The V end was cut by 7 bases, the J end by 4 bases, with 11 bases between. The CDR3 loop reads CSAGGSYEQYF. CDR3 in DNA: TGCAGCGCTGGGGGGTCATACGAGCAGTACTTC.

The V gene is TRBV9, the J gene TRBJ2-3; D is ambiguous. The CDR3 has 14 residues. The germline V gene encodes CDR1 SGDLS and CDR2 YYNGEE. Trimming removed 3 bases from V and 4 bases from J, with 12 bases in between. The CDR3 DNA reads TGTGCCAGCAGCGGAAACCTGGTAGCAGATACGCAGTATTTT. Translating it yields CASSGNLVADTQYF.

The chain joins TRBV28 to TRBJ1-6; D possibly corresponds to TRBD1 (6 bases). The V and J ends lost 7 bases and 10 bases respectively, with 11 bases between them. The CDR3 covers 12 residues. CDR1 MDHEN and CDR2 SYDVKM come from the germline V gene. The CDR3 region has the DNA TGTGCCAGCACTCAACAGGGATCACCCCTCCACTTT. This encodes CASTQQGSPLHF.

This clone has a handful of counts. The chain's CDR3 is CASSEYDGNSPLHF. The CDR3, as DNA: TGTGCCAGCAGTGAATATGACGGGAATTCACCCCTCCACTTT. The chain uses TRBV25-1 and TRBJ1-6, with D unclear. The germline V and J ends were trimmed by 0 bases and 7 bases, with 7 bases remaining between them. From germline, CDR1 is MGHDK and CDR2 SYGVNS. The CDR3 spans 14 residues.

This clone occurred a few times. The chain couples TRBV7-2 to TRBJ2-3; D possibly corresponds to TRBD2 (6 bases). Germline V lookup: CDR1 SGHTA, CDR2 FQGNSA. Trimming removed 1 base from V and 0 bases from J, with 8 bases in between. The CDR3 is made up of 15 amino acids. CDR3 in DNA: TGTGCCAGCAGCTTAGGCGGGGTGAGCACAGATACGCAGTATTTT. It is translated as CASSLGGVSTDTQYF.

The chain combines TRBV19 with TRBJ1-2; D might be TRBD1 (6 bases). Trimming left V 5 bases short and J 5 bases short, with 12 bases between. Germline V lookup: CDR1 LNHDA, CDR2 SQIVND (reference sequence). The CDR3 length is 13 residues. In DNA, the CDR3 is TGTGCCAGTAGTTTCCCGGGGGCTTATGGCTACACCTTC. Its translation is CASSFPGAYGYTF. Complete variable domain (other parts from reference TRBV19 and TRBJ1-2): DGGITQSPKYLFRKEGQNVTLSCEQNLNHDAMYWYRQDPGQGLRLIYYSQIVNDFQKGDIAEGYSVSREKKESFPLTVTSAQKNPTAFYLCASSFPGAYGYTFGSGTRLTVV.

The table lists this clone with a few counts. The chain links TRBV29-1 to TRBJ2-1; 12 nucleotides line up with TRBD1. Germline CDR1 reads SQVTM; CDR2 reads ANQGSEA. The V gene end was trimmed by 8 bases and the J gene end by 7 bases; junction bases not matched to a gene: 9. This CDR3 has 14 amino acids. The CDR3: CSIRDRGRINEQFF. The DNA for the CDR3 is TGCAGCATCAGGGACAGGGGGCGCATAAATGAGCAGTTCTTC.

This chain uses TRBV5-1 with TRBJ2-1; D may be TRBD2 (6 bases). Germline CDR1 SGHRS, CDR2 YFSETQ. The CDR3 totals 15 residues. Deletions cut 0 bases from V and 7 bases from J, with 14 bases between. The CDR3, as DNA: TGCGCCAGCAGCTTGGAATCGGCAGGGAGGAATGAGCAGTTCTTC. It yields the protein CASSLESAGRNEQFF.

The V and J genes are TRBV30 and TRBJ2-1; no reliable D call. Germline CDR1 reads GTSNPN; CDR2 reads SVGIG (reference sequence). The CDR3 is made up of 12 amino acids. Between the trimmed V and J ends, which lost 3 bases and 3 bases, there was a span of 6 bases. Written as DNA, the CDR3 is TGTGCCTGGAGCCCGCGCTACAATGAGCAGTTCTTC. This codes for CAWSPRYNEQFF.

The chain links TRBV18 to TRBJ1-2; possibly TRBD1 for D (6 bases). The CDR3 consists of 13 residues. V lost 1 base and J 5 bases, leaving 8 bases between the germline ends. From germline, CDR1 is KGHSH and CDR2 LQKENI. The CDR3 reads CASSPHRDYGYTF. The DNA of the CDR3 is TGTGCCAGCTCACCACACAGGGATTATGGCTACACCTTC.

The V call is TRBV16, the J call TRBJ1-2; D gene ambiguous. This CDR3 is 13 amino acids long. Germline V gives CDR1 KGHSY, CDR2 FQNENV. The V and J ends lost 1 base and 5 bases respectively, with 8 bases between them. The CDR3 protein is CASSQLEAYGYTF. The CDR3 nucleotides read TGTGCCAGCAGCCAATTGGAGGCGTATGGCTACACCTTC.